This T cell receptor (beta chain) emerged from a study of naive and memory T cell subsets. This clonotype was counted a few times. Its antigen is not identified. The study, taken as a whole, reports: RNA-based TCR counts may shift with T cell activation and differentiation. Findings for naive and memory subsets could not be checked against ground truth.

Looked up from germline, CDR1 is SNHLY and CDR2 is FYNNEI. Trimming took 5 bases from V and 2 from J; bases not matched to a gene: 9. There are 16 residues in the CDR3. The beta constant-region primer was an equimolar mix of two oligonucleotides covering TRBC1 and TRBC2. The ligated cDNA underwent four PCR rounds using SP2 and nested alpha and beta constant-region primers. TCRdb reanalysed the UMI-ligation and nested PCR reads using MiXCR and keeps one entry per CDR3 protein. Of tens of thousands of distinct CDR3 sequences listed, around 9% are singletons. This TCR came from a human donor in good health. The chain recombines TRBV2 with TRBJ2-1, with TRBD1 matching 7 bases. The material sequenced was naive CD8+ T cells from blood. CDR3: CASSLTLDRPYNEQFF. CDR3 bases: TGTGCCAGCAGTCTAACCCTGGACAGGCCCTACAATGAGCAGTTCTTC.